The rows below give T cell receptor beta chains drawn from one sample of a study of blood T cells in healthy people across ages. TCRdb called the 5' RACE reads again in MiXCR, with one record for every CDR3 protein. The repertoire has roughly 800,000 distinct CDR3 sequences, nearly 60% of them found once; the top ten carry roughly 22%. Source material: blood. The source of these receptors is a man aged 25 to 45 in good health. Both conserved end residues are part of each CDR3. A D gene is named only where the DNA matches it firmly. Clone sizes are given selectively: once, few, many, or a class where the clone is expanded.

>TRBV3-1|TRBJ2-5|.|.
TGTGCCAGCAGCCACGTCAATGGCGGGACCCAGTACTTC
CASSHVNGGTQYF
>TRBV20-1|TRBJ1-5|.|.
TGCAGTGCTTCGTTGAATAGCAATCAGCCCCAGCATTTT
CSASLNSNQPQHF
>TRBV5-6|TRBJ1-1|.|.
TGTGCCAGCAGGTCTGAGGGAGGGAACACTGAAGCTTTCTTT
CASRSEGGNTEAFF
>TRBV6-5|TRBJ1-1|once|.
TGTGCCAGCAGTTATGGCAGGGCGCCCTTGAACACTGAAGCTTTCTTT
CASSYGRAPLNTEAFF
>TRBV5-1|TRBJ2-1|.|TRBD2
TGCGCCAGCAGCTCCGGGACTAGCAATGAGCAGTTCTTC
CASSSGTSNEQFF
>TRBV27|TRBJ2-7|few|TRBD1
TGTGCCAGCAGTTTCGGGGACAGGGGTACGGAGCAGTACTTC
CASSFGDRGTEQYF
>TRBV4-1|TRBJ1-4|.|.
TGCGCCAGCAGCCGGATAACAACTAATGAAAAACTGTTTTTT
CASSRITTNEKLFF
>TRBV14|TRBJ2-5|few|TRBD1
TGTGCCAGCAGCTTAACCGGGACAGGGATCTTTGGCGCAGAGACCCAGTACTTC
CASSLTGTGIFGAETQYF
>TRBV4-2|TRBJ1-4|.|TRBD1
TGTGCCAGCAGCCTGGGGACAGATAATGAAAAACTGTTTTTT
CASSLGTDNEKLFF
>TRBV20-1|TRBJ2-7|.|.
TGCAGTGCCCCTAAGGGGGGGCCACACTACGAGCAGTACTTC
CSAPKGGPHYEQYF
>TRBV3-1|TRBJ2-2|few|.
TGTGCCAGCTGGGGAAGAGGGGACACCGGGGAGCTGTTTTTT
CASWGRGDTGELFF
>TRBV28|TRBJ1-2|.|TRBD1
TGTGCCGGCAGCCCGGGGCAGGGGGCTATCTATGGCTACACCTTC
CAGSPGQGAIYGYTF
>TRBV25-1|TRBJ1-1|.|.
TGTGCCAGCAGTGGGTCATGGGGGGTAAACACTGAAGCTTTCTTT
CASSGSWGVNTEAFF
>TRBV20-1|TRBJ2-1|.|TRBD2
TGCAGTGCTCGTCGGACTAGCTCCTACAATGAGCAGTTCTTC
CSARRTSSYNEQFF
>TRBV4-2|TRBJ2-1|few|.
TGTGCCAGCAGCCAAGATCTGGGGTCTGAGCAGTTCTTC
CASSQDLGSEQFF
>TRBV20-1|TRBJ1-2|.|TRBD1
TGCAGTGCTAGAGCCCTCCTGACAGGGTCTGGTTCATACACCTTC
CSARALLTGSGSYTF
>TRBV4-2|TRBJ1-6|.|.
TGTGCCAGCAGCCAAGAACCTAATTCACCCCTCCACTTT
CASSQEPNSPLHF
>TRBV6-5|TRBJ2-3|.|.
TGTGCCAGCAGTTACTCGAATCGAGATACGCAGTATTTT
CASSYSNRDTQYF
>TRBV3-1|TRBJ1-1|few|.
TGTGCCAGCAGCCAAGGACGGGGGGACACTGAAGCTTTCTTT
CASSQGRGDTEAFF
>TRBV20-1|TRBJ2-7|.|.
TGCAGCACGGACAGTCCTAGCTCCTACGAGCAGTACTTC
CSTDSPSSYEQYF
>TRBV29-1|TRBJ2-7|few|.
TGCAGCGTGAGCCCCGGGACAAACTCCTACGAGCAGTACTTC
CSVSPGTNSYEQYF
>TRBV6-5|TRBJ1-2|.|TRBD1
TGTGCCAGCAGTTACGGGACAGGCAACTATGGCTACACCTTC
CASSYGTGNYGYTF
>TRBV5-1|TRBJ2-1|.|TRBD2
TGCGCCAGCAGCTTGGCCGTCGGAGCGGGAGAGGATGAGCAGTTCTTC
CASSLAVGAGEDEQFF
>TRBV12-3/TRBV12-4|TRBJ1-1|.|.
TGTGCCAGCGGGGATTCAGGGACCACTGAAGCTTTCTTT
CASGDSGTTEAFF
>TRBV20-1|TRBJ2-1|few|TRBD1
TGCAGTGCTGTACCCGGGACAGGGTGGTACAATGAGCAGTTCTTC
CSAVPGTGWYNEQFF
>TRBV6-2/TRBV6-3|TRBJ2-6|few|.
TGTGCCAGCAGTTACTTCACTGGGGCCAACGTCCTGACTTTC
CASSYFTGANVLTF
>TRBV29-1|TRBJ1-2|few|.
TGCAGCGTTGCGGGCCCTCTAGGGGGCTACACCTTC
CSVAGPLGGYTF
>TRBV7-9|TRBJ1-2|.|.
TGTGCCAGCAGCCCGCGATATGACAGCTATGGCTACACCTTC
CASSPRYDSYGYTF
>TRBV6-2/TRBV6-3|TRBJ2-7|many|.
TGTGCCAGCAGTTATCCCGACATCTACGAGCAGTACTTC
CASSYPDIYEQYF
>TRBV20-1|TRBJ2-1|.|.
TGCAGTGCTAGTAGGCGGGGTCGATACAATGAGCAGTTCTTC
CSASRRGRYNEQFF
>TRBV5-1|TRBJ2-5|.|TRBD2
TGCGCCAGCAGCTTGGCTGGGCGCGGGGGGTACCAAGGGACCCAGTACTTC
CASSLAGRGGYQGTQYF
>TRBV9|TRBJ2-5|.|.
TGTGCCAGCAGCGTAGACTGGCGAGGGGTCCAAGAGACCCAGTACTTC
CASSVDWRGVQETQYF
>TRBV30|TRBJ2-7|.|TRBD1
TGTGCCACCGACCCCGGGACAGGGGCATACAATGAGCAGTACTTC
CATDPGTGAYNEQYF
>TRBV20-1|TRBJ2-1|.|TRBD2
TGCAGTGCTTCTAGCGGGGCCACTTACTACAATGAGCAGTTCTTC
CSASSGATYYNEQFF
>TRBV20-1|TRBJ2-4|.|.
TGCAGTGCCGCCTATAAAAACATTCAGTACTTC
CSAAYKNIQYF
>TRBV27|TRBJ2-1|few|TRBD2
TGTGCCAGCAGTACCTGGACTAGCGGGCACAATGAGCAGTTCTTC
CASSTWTSGHNEQFF
>TRBV7-2|TRBJ2-3|many|.
TGTGCCAGCAGCTTAGGGGCTAGCACAGATACGCAGTATTTT
CASSLGASTDTQYF
>TRBV6-1|TRBJ1-5|.|.
TGTGCCAGCAAAGGGGGGGGGTATAGCAATCAGCCCCAGCATTTT
CASKGGGYSNQPQHF
>TRBV4-1|TRBJ2-5|.|.
TGCGCCAGCAGCCAAGTTATCGGGTGGGGAGAGACCCAGTACTTC
CASSQVIGWGETQYF
>TRBV11-2|TRBJ2-5|.|TRBD2
TGTGCCAGCAGCTCTAGTGTTATGGGGGGGGAGACCCAGTACTTC
CASSSSVMGGETQYF
>TRBV7-2|TRBJ2-7|few|TRBD2
TGTGCCAGCAGCTCCGCCGGGGGGAGTTTCGACGAGCAGTACTTC
CASSSAGGSFDEQYF
>TRBV4-3|TRBJ2-3|.|.
TGCGCCAGCAGCCAAGTTGGAACTAGCCAGACGGCAGATACGCAGTATTTT
CASSQVGTSQTADTQYF
>TRBV24-1|TRBJ2-3|.|TRBD2
TGTGCCACCAGTCCCGGGACTAGCGGGACGTTCACAGATACGCAGTATTTT
CATSPGTSGTFTDTQYF
>TRBV7-2|TRBJ2-5|.|.
TGTGCCAGCAGCTTATACAGCAAAGAGACCCAGTACTTC
CASSLYSKETQYF
>TRBV5-1|TRBJ1-2|few|.
TGCGCCAGCAGCGGATACGGACAAAATTATGGCTACACCTTC
CASSGYGQNYGYTF
>TRBV7-2|TRBJ2-4|.|TRBD2
TGTGCCAGCAGCGCCGGGGGGGCTAAAAACATTCAGTACTTC
CASSAGGAKNIQYF
>TRBV29-1|TRBJ2-7|many|.
TGCAGCGTTGGGGCCGTGCTCGGCTCCGAGCAGTACTTC
CSVGAVLGSEQYF
>TRBV7-9|TRBJ2-1|.|TRBD2
TGTGCCAGCAGCTTCCGGACTAGCGGGGGGGTCTCCTACAATGAGCAGTTCTTC
CASSFRTSGGVSYNEQFF
>TRBV20-1|TRBJ1-4|.|TRBD1
TGCAGTGCTAGTAGGGGGCGGTTGTCGAAACTGTTTTTT
CSASRGRLSKLFF